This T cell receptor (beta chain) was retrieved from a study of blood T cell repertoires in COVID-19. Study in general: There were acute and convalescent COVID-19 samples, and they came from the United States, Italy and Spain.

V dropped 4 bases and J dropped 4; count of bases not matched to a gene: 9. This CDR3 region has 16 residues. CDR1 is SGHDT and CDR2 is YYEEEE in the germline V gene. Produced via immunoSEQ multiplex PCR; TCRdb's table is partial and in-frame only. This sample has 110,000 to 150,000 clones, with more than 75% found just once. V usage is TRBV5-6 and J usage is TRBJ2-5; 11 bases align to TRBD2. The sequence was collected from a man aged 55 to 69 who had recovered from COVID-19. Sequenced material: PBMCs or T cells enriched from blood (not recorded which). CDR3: CASSLGLAGTPETQYF. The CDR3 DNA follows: TGTGCCAGCAGCCTCGGACTAGCGGGTACCCCAGAGACCCAGTACTTC.